This T cell receptor beta chain was profiled in a study of human T cells and chemical hapten exposure. Sample time point: patch test 3, about 24 weeks after DPC sensitization. Treatment reported: therapeutic diphenylcyclopropenone sensitization with weekly scalp DPC. Alopecia patients, 18 to 70 years old and DPC-suitable, served as donors. This clonotype came up many times. Antigen unknown. TCRdb reanalysed the RACE reads using MiXCR and keeps one entry per CDR3 protein. The sample contains around 110,000 distinct CDR3 sequences, approximately 10% of which appear only once. Whole-study results and caveats: Because all patients had alopecia, their immune responses might differ from healthy ones. Sensitizing with DPC caused no change in TCRs above 1 in 1000 frequency.

Source: whole blood, taken in connection with sensitization to the hapten diphenylcyclopropenone (DPC). The TCR was taken from a woman aged 45-65 years with alopecia areata. Some clones in this sample may be carry-over from other donors' samples.

The chain's CDR3 is CSARGEWEETQYF. The CDR3 DNA sequence: TGCAGCGCCCGTGGGGAGTGGGAAGAGACCCAGTACTTC. V is TRBV29-1 and J is TRBJ2-5; possible D gene TRBD2, 5 bases. The V gene lost 7 bases and the J gene lost 3 bases, with 15 bases spanning the gap. Germline-derived CDR1 and CDR2 are SQVTM and ANQGSEA. The CDR3 totals 13 residues.